Reported below is one TCR beta chain. The specificity of this receptor is unknown. Base qualities are missing; no much larger clone stands one base away. The entry originates in a study of blood T cell repertoires in COVID-19 (dated by TCRdb to 2018 to 2020). Context from the whole study: Samples from collaborators originated in the United States, Italy and Spain and spanned both the acute and convalescent phases of COVID-19. Where HLA class I and class II types were available, the types were taken from metadata supplied by the sample provider, not from assay-based typing. The samples were drawn from the first 160 participants of the ongoing ImmuneRACE study and from more than 1,000 subjects provided by 6 global collaborators. The sample metadata nearly always contained a de-identified subject ID, COVID-19 status, age in years and sex. Subjects who had been exposed to COVID-19, were actively infected with it, or had recovered from it provided the deeply sampled blood TCRbeta repertoires that made up the dataset. The prospective study material was composed of cDNA or gDNA derived from T cells, B-cell-depleted T cells, or PBMCs. The repertoires were made available in a free public database intended to serve as a resource for research on the immune response to SARS-CoV-2.

TCRbeta CDR3 regions were amplified from genomic DNA using the immunoSEQ Assay, a bias-controlled multiplex PCR. In the source study's methods: Within the assay, amplification of reference gene primers was used to estimate how many nucleated cells each sample contained. To quantify the absolute abundance of each unique TCRbeta CDR3 rearrangement, sequence reads were collapsed and filtered. Productive Simpson clonality was computed per sample as the square root of Simpson's diversity index over productive rearrangements. Entries here come from immuneACCESS through TCRdb and include only in-frame sequences with V and J called. Some clones fail to appear in such tables; in the studies checked, an unresolved V gene covers under half of the shortfall, and the cause of the remainder is unknown. V and J calls plus clone size are reproduced from that table; the DNA served to infer D and trimming. The sample includes 110,000 or so clones, with roughly 81% observed a single time. Around 3.3% of the sample belongs to the ten largest clones.

Whole blood was collected in K2EDTA tubes by collaborating institutions according to the institutions' own protocols. For TCRbeta analysis, collaborator samples were shipped as frozen whole blood, as isolated PBMCs, or as DNA extracted from either sample type. General conclusions and limits of the study: Clinical and demographic metadata were provided uncurated, with the amount varying by source and participant.

Deletion took 5 bases off V and 7 bases off J, with a span of 11 bases between the germline ends. The CDR1 and CDR2 encoded by the germline V gene are MNHEY and SVGAGI. The CDR3 sequence holds 12 residues, the cysteine and phenylalanine included. Only the CDR3 DNA is retained, 36 bases long and in frame from the first base. Rearrangement joined TRBV6-5 to TRBJ1-1; a tentative D match to TRBD1 spans 6 bases. The sequence came from a man in his forties with acute or convalescent COVID-19. Sequencing input: peripheral blood. The DNA reads TGTGCCAGCAGTAAGGACAGAAATGAAGCTTTCTTT. Translation gives CASSKDRNEAFF.